This TCR beta chain was sequenced during a study of T cell repertoires in cytomegalovirus infection. Study as a whole: Recently identified HLA-C-restricted CMV epitopes were among the peptides used. Public TCR beta signatures marked donors with CMV infection and the matching HLA. Study-level points and caveats: Clonotype analysis showed dominance of the ex vivo response by HLA-C-restricted CMV-specific TCR beta clonotypes. Carriers of CMV plus the relevant HLA were identified by cumulative public TCR beta family frequency.

Notes on this clonotype: Its antigen is not known.

Each CDR3 protein is one row after TCRdb ran MiXCR on the reads. The sample carries tens of thousands of distinct CDR3 sequences, roughly a fifth recorded once. The sequences come from CD8+ T cells from cultured PBMCs, collected from culture after CMV antigen stimulation. The TCR originated in a human donor in good health (CMV status not recorded). Some clones in this sample may be carry-over from other donors' samples.

This CDR3 is CASSPGAASAPDTQYF. The DNA of the CDR3 is TGTGCCAGCAGCCCTGGGGCAGCTAGCGCCCCAGATACGCAGTATTTT. This sequence joins TRBV7-2 and TRBJ2-3; TRBD2 is a possible D gene (6 bases). The CDR3 is 16 amino acids. Germline V gives CDR1 SGHTA, CDR2 FQGNSA. V lost 5 bases and J 4 bases, leaving 19 bases between the germline ends. Complete variable domain (other parts from reference TRBV7-2 and TRBJ2-3): GAGVSQSPSNKVTEKGKDVELRCDPISGHTALYWYRQSLGQGLEFLIYFQGNSAPDKSGLPSDRFSAERTGGSVSTLTIQRTQQEDSAVYLCASSPGAASAPDTQYFGPGTRLTVL.